This entry describes one TCR beta chain. This record comes from a study of blood T cell repertoires in COVID-19. About the research overall: The origin of the acute and convalescent COVID-19 samples was the United States, Italy and Spain. Sample material is recorded as cDNA or gDNA derived from T cells, B-cell-depleted T cells, or PBMCs.

All enrollees were about 18 to 100 years old and from fewer than 30 US areas. The CDR3 contains 15 residues. Germline lookup yields CDR1 SGHNT and CDR2 YYREEE (reference sequence). The ends lost 4 bases at V and 3 bases at J; junction bases unmatched: 7. Profiling relied on immunoSEQ multiplex PCR, and the TCRdb table lists in-frame clones only, not all of them. The sample records roughly 140,000 clones, 70% to 85% being singletons. This TCR derives from a woman younger than 30 who had been exposed to COVID-19. The specimen sequenced was PBMCs or T cells enriched from blood (not recorded which). V gene TRBV5-4 combines with J gene TRBJ2-7; 10 bases match TRBD2. CDR3 nucleotides: TGTGCCAGCAGCACCCGGACTAGCGGAGTCTACGAGCAGTACTTC. It translates to CASSTRTSGVYEQYF.